What follows are 9 T cell receptor beta chains derived from one specimen sequenced in a study of lymphopenia after photon versus proton radiotherapy. Data came from immunoSEQ multiplex PCR; TCRdb stores just in-frame clones and leaves some out. Of 150,000 or so clones listed, more than 85% were seen once; the top ten hold around 4.5%. The sequencing used peripheral blood, collected from a patient treated with photon-based radiotherapy. The receptor source for this set is a man between 45 and 60 years old with gastric cancer.

The chain joins TRBV19 to TRBJ2-7; 9 nucleotides match TRBD2. In germline, CDR1 is LNHDA, CDR2 SQIVND (reference sequence). The V segment lost 3 bases and the J segment 3 bases; nucleotides outside the gene matches: 6. The CDR3 has 15 amino acids. For the CDR3, the DNA is TGTGCCAGTAGTATTCGAGCGGGAGGCATCTACGAGCAGTACTTC. This codes for CASSIRAGGIYEQYF.

There are a few counts of this clone. The V and J genes are TRBV30 and TRBJ1-1; no reliable D call. Germline V lookup: CDR1 GTSNPN, CDR2 SVGIG (reference sequence). With 5 bases removed from V and 0 bases from J, the gap between germline ends came to 13 bases. The CDR3 runs to 14 residues. CDR3 residues: CAWVEEGMNTEAFF. For the CDR3, the DNA is TGTGCCTGGGTGGAGGAGGGTATGAACACTGAAGCTTTCTTT.

This clone occurred once. The gene calls are TRBV2 and TRBJ2-1; TRBD2 agrees at 7 bases. There are 15 residues in the CDR3. Per germline, CDR1 SNHLY and CDR2 FYNNEI. V gave up 6 bases and J gave up 10 bases; unmatched junction bases: 15. For the CDR3, the DNA is TGTGCCAGCAGCGATTCGGGACTACCCAGTATGGAGCAGTTCTTC. Amino acid sequence: CASSDSGLPSMEQFF.

This clone was detected only a few times. The chain has TRBV6-6 and TRBJ1-2; 7 bases line up with TRBD1. Germline CDR1 reads MNHNY; CDR2 reads SVGAGI (reference sequence). With 6 bases clipped from V and 6 bases from J, the junction kept 7 bases outside the gene matches. The CDR3 consists of 13 residues. Here the CDR3 reads CASRRQGWDGYTF. In nucleotides, the CDR3 is TGTGCCAGCAGACGACAGGGTTGGGATGGCTACACCTTC.

The chain has TRBV28 and TRBJ2-5, with D hard to call. Trimming shortened V by 4 bases and J by 4 bases, and 7 bases separated the two germline ends. The CDR3 totals 12 residues. In germline, CDR1 is MDHEN, CDR2 SYDVKM. The CDR3 sequence: CASSSVRETQYF. The CDR3 bases are TGTGCCAGCAGTTCTGTTAGAGAGACCCAGTACTTC.

The rearrangement joins TRBV7-3 to TRBJ2-1; D ambiguous. CDR1 is SGHTA and CDR2 is FQGTGA in the germline V gene. Trimming removed 3 bases at V and 9 bases at J, with 12 bases between. The CDR3 runs 13 residues. The CDR3 sequence: CASSFSATTEQFF. For the CDR3, the DNA is TGTGCCAGCAGCTTTTCAGCTACAACTGAGCAGTTCTTC.

The rearrangement joins TRBV2 to TRBJ2-1; 8 nucleotides agree with TRBD2. CDR3 length: 15 amino acids. The germline CDR1 and CDR2 sequences are SNHLY and FYNNEI. V was pared by 2 bases and J by 5 bases, with 5 bases of the junction left unmatched. DNA for the CDR3: TGTGCCAGCAGTGAAACACTAGCGGCCGACAATGAGCAGTTCTTC. Translation gives CASSETLAADNEQFF.

This clone was detected only once. This chain links TRBV6-1 with TRBJ2-7; the match to TRBD2 covers 7 bases. The CDR3 loop spans 15 amino acids. Germline V CDR1 and CDR2: MNHNS, SASEGT. V lost 4 bases, J lost 1 base, and 7 bases stayed unmatched. CDR3 nucleotides: TGTGCCAGCAGTGCGAGGGGAGGGAGGTCCTACGAGCAGTACTTC. It translates to CASSARGGRSYEQYF.

Here the CDR3 reads CASAYRGLSEAFF. As DNA, the CDR3 is TGTGCCAGCGCTTACAGGGGGCTGAGTGAAGCTTTCTTT. V and J are TRBV6-5 and TRBJ1-1, with 9 bases fitting TRBD1. Unmatched junction bases numbered 8, after V lost 8 bases and J lost 7 bases. CDR3 length: 13 residues. CDR1 MNHEY and CDR2 SVGAGI come from the germline V gene.